The 6 T cell receptor beta chains given below trace back to one sample, sequenced in a study of cytomegalovirus exposure and HLA in healthy donors. 60 Vbeta and 13 Jbeta primers were used in PCR. Clones were read by immunoSEQ multiplex PCR, and TCRdb kept only the in-frame ones, dropping some. The repertoire holds some 150,000 clones, with about 70% as singletons. The sequenced sample was PBMCs. These receptors all stem from a man between 18 and 35 years old in good health and CMV-seronegative.

A single count supports this clone. The chain is built from TRBV7-9 and TRBJ1-2, with 10 bases lining up with TRBD1. This CDR3 has 14 residues. Trimming took 4 bases from V and 2 from J; bases not matched to a gene: 1. Germline CDR1 is SEHNR and CDR2 is FQNEAQ (reference sequence). CDR3 residues: CASSSGQGNYGYTF. CDR3 nucleotide sequence: TGTGCCAGCAGCTCGGGACAGGGGAACTATGGCTACACCTTC.

This chain uses TRBV5-1 with TRBJ2-5; 8 positions match TRBD2. CDR1 is SGHRS and CDR2 is YFSETQ in the germline V gene. The CDR3 has 14 amino acids. Trimming at V came to 2 bases and at J to 3 bases, leaving 3 bases not matched to a gene. The CDR3 loop is CASSFGGGEETQYF. The CDR3, as DNA: TGCGCCAGCAGCTTCGGGGGGGGAGAAGAGACCCAGTACTTC.

The genes are TRBV27 and TRBJ1-3; D gene uncertain. Trimming removed 5 bases from V and 4 bases from J, with 9 bases in between. The CDR3 is 13 residues long. Germline CDR1 and CDR2: MNHEY and SMNVEV (reference sequence). CDR3 sequence (DNA): TGTGCCAGCAGTCCACCGAGGGGAAACACCATATATTTT. It yields the protein CASSPPRGNTIYF.

The gene calls are TRBV4-2 and TRBJ1-1; 10 bases map to TRBD1. Germline V gene lookup returns CDR1 LGHNA and CDR2 YNFKEQ. J lost 2 bases, V lost 3 bases, and 9 bases had no gene match. The CDR3 spans 17 residues. CDR3 nucleotide sequence: TGTGCCAGCAGCCAGCACCGGGACAGGGGACTCAACACTGAAGCTTTCTTT. This codes for CASSQHRDRGLNTEAFF.

The chain joins TRBV4-1 to TRBJ1-2; tentatively, D is TRBD1 (5 bases). The CDR3 totals 14 residues. The germline CDR1 and CDR2 sequences are MGHRA and YSYEKL. Trimming removed 1 base from V and 4 bases from J, with 10 bases in between. As DNA, the CDR3 is TGCGCCAGCAGCCAAGGACAGAGAGGCTATGGCTACACCTTC. Translation gives CASSQGQRGYGYTF.

The chain joins TRBV11-2 to TRBJ2-1, with D unclear. CDR1 is SGHAT, CDR2 FQNNGV, per germline. Trimming took off 2 bases at V and 2 bases at J, with 13 bases between the two ends. The CDR3 consists of 16 residues. This CDR3 reads CASSLSAAVTYNEQFF. The CDR3 coding sequence is TGTGCCAGCAGCTTATCGGCCGCGGTTACCTACAATGAGCAGTTCTTC.